One and the same sample provided the 10 T cell receptor beta chains below, sequenced in a study of blood T cell repertoires in COVID-19. TCRdb's table, derived via immunoSEQ multiplex PCR, lists solely in-frame clones and lacks some. Of about 240,000 clones listed, roughly four fifths are singletons. What was sequenced was peripheral blood. The receptors come from a woman aged 80 or older with acute or convalescent COVID-19.

The chain links TRBV12-3 or TRBV12-4 to TRBJ1-2, with 9 nucleotides matching TRBD1. V gave up 6 bases and J gave up 6 bases; unmatched junction bases: 5. The CDR3 is 13 residues long. CDR3 sequence (DNA): TGTGCCAGCAGAGGGACAGGGACGGATGGCTACACCTTC. It specifies CASRGTGTDGYTF.

V and J are TRBV10-3 and TRBJ1-6; TRBD1 matches 7 bases. The CDR3 has 15 amino acids. V shed 6 bases and J 7 bases; nucleotides not matched to a gene: 9. Germline CDR1 is ENHRY and CDR2 is SYGVKD. The CDR3 protein is CAISGGGASNSPLHF. The DNA of the CDR3 is TGTGCCATCAGCGGAGGGGGCGCGAGCAATTCACCCCTCCACTTT.

In this sample, this clone turned up a few times. The J gene is TRBJ1-3, the V gene TRBV30; D gene ambiguous. The CDR3 totals 12 residues. Between the trimmed V and J ends, which lost 3 bases and 1 base, there was a span of 4 bases. Germline CDR1 GTSNPN, CDR2 SVGIG (reference sequence). The CDR3 loop is CAWRESGNTIYF. CDR3 coding DNA: TGTGCCTGGAGGGAGTCTGGAAACACCATATATTTT.

The CDR3 nucleotides are TGCGCCAGCAGCCCCGAGGGAACTAGCAATCAGCCCCAGCATTTT. Its protein product is CASSPEGTSNQPQHF. The genes are TRBV5-1 and TRBJ1-5; D gene ambiguous. Looked up from germline, CDR1 is SGHRS and CDR2 is YFSETQ. V was clipped by 4 bases and J by 0 bases, with 11 bases between them. The CDR3 contains 15 residues.

This rearrangement joins TRBV5-1 to TRBJ1-1; D gene unclear. Germline CDR1 and CDR2: SGHRS and YFSETQ. The ends were cut back, 3 bases at V and 7 bases at J, with 16 bases in the middle. CDR3 length equals 14 residues. Here the CDR3 reads CASSSPSPGGEAFF. For the CDR3, the DNA is TGCGCCAGCAGCTCCCCATCCCCAGGAGGTGAAGCTTTCTTT.

The genes are TRBV10-3 and TRBJ2-1; TRBD2 matches 7 bases. The length of the CDR3 is 16 residues. J gave up 3 bases and V 4 bases, and 9 bases lay outside the gene matches. Germline V gives CDR1 ENHRY, CDR2 SYGVKD. CDR3 DNA sequence: TGTGCCATCAGTGGAGCTCAACCGGGAGGCTACAATGAGCAGTTCTTC. Amino acids: CAISGAQPGGYNEQFF.

The chain links TRBV5-6 to TRBJ2-1, with TRBD1 matching 9 bases. Germline loops: CDR1 SGHDT, CDR2 YYEEEE. J lost 8 bases, V lost 0 bases, and 9 bases had no gene match. The CDR3 runs 16 residues. This chain's CDR3 is CASSLVGTGRADEQFF. The CDR3 region has the DNA TGTGCCAGCAGCTTGGTAGGGACAGGGCGGGCCGATGAGCAGTTCTTC.

V usage is TRBV4-1 and J usage is TRBJ1-1; TRBD1 matches 7 bases. The CDR3 spans 14 residues. Germline V lookup: CDR1 MGHRA, CDR2 YSYEKL. V lost 4 bases and J lost 5; bases outside the gene matches: 7. Here the CDR3 DNA reads TGCGCCAGCAGCCGGGGACAGAGGAGTACTGAAGCTTTCTTT. Translation gives CASSRGQRSTEAFF.

The V and J genes are TRBV19 and TRBJ2-2; 13 bases are shared with TRBD2. Looked up from germline, CDR1 is LNHDA and CDR2 is SQIVND (reference sequence). Trimming at V came to 6 bases and at J to 6 bases, leaving 10 bases not matched to a gene. The CDR3 runs 17 residues. CDR3 in amino acids: CASRTSGGTSWAGELFF. DNA for the CDR3: TGTGCCAGTAGGACTAGCGGGGGGACAAGTTGGGCCGGGGAGCTGTTTTTT.

The chain carries TRBV2 and TRBJ1-6, with a tentative D call TRBD1 (6 bases). Trimming shortened V by 6 bases and J by 7 bases, and 16 bases separated the two germline ends. The CDR3 has 15 amino acids. Germline CDR1 and CDR2: SNHLY and FYNNEI. CDR3 residues: CASSSSRDKNSPLHF. The CDR3 region has the DNA TGTGCCAGCAGCTCGTCCCGGGACAAGAATTCACCCCTCCACTTT.